Below, one TCR beta chain is given with its context. CDR3 size: 16 residues. The J segment lost 3 bases and the V segment lost 2 bases, leaving 9 bases of the junction unmatched. The germline CDR1 and CDR2 sequences are ENHRY and SYGVKD. The data originate from a study of tumour-infiltrating T cells in Burkitt lymphoma. The wider study: Repertoire clonality predicted overall and progression-free survival.

Here immunoSEQ multiplex PCR was the method, and the copy in TCRdb shows in-frame clones only, minus some. The table includes some 13,000 clones, roughly 85% detected once. The rearrangement links TRBV10-3 to TRBJ2-7; 8 positions match TRBD1. The clonotype originates from a human donor with diffuse large B-cell lymphoma. The sequenced sample consisted of tumor tissue. The DNA for the CDR3 is TGTGCCATCAGTGAGACGCCCCAGGGGGCGGGCTACGAGCAGTACTTC. Translating it yields CAISETPQGAGYEQYF.